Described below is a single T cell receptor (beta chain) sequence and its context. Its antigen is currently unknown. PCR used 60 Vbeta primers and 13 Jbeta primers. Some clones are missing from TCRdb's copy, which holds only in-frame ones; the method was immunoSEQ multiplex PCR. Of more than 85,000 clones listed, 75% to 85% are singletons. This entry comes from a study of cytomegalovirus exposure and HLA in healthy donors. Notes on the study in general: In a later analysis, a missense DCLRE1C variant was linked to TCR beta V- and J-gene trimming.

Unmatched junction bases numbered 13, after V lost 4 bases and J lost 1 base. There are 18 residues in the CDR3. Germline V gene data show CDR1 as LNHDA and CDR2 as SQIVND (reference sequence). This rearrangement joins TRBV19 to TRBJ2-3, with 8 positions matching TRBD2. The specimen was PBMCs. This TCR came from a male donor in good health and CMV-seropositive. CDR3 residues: CASSSGSPTSGRTDTQYF. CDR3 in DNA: TGTGCCAGTAGTAGCGGATCCCCTACTAGCGGCCGCACAGATACGCAGTATTTT.